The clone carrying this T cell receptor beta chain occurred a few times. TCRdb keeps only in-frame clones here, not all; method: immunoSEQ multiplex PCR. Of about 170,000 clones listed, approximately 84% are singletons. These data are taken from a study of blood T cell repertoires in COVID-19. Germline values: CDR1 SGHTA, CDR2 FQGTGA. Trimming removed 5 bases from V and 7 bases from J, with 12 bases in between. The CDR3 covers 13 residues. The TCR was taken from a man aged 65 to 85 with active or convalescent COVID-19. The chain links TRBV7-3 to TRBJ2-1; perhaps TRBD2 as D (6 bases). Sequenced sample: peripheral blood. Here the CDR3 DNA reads TGTGCCAGCAGCGAAGCGGGCGCGAATGAGCAGTTCTTC. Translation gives CASSEAGANEQFF.